This record looks at one T cell receptor beta chain sequence and its context. The data stem from a study of blood T cell repertoires in COVID-19. Study overall: Both acute and convalescent COVID-19 samples were obtained from the United States, Italy and Spain. T cells, B-cell-depleted T cells, or PBMCs supplied cDNA or gDNA.

Original handling: Reference gene primer amplification yielded estimated nucleated cell counts. The assay was immunoSEQ multiplex PCR, and TCRdb's table has in-frame clones only and misses some. V and J calls and clone size come straight from that table; D and trimming were deduced from the DNA. The sample shows roughly 260,000 clones, under 90% of them seen only once. Germline lookup yields CDR1 SGDLS and CDR2 YYNGEE. The V end lost 2 bases, the J end lost 5 bases, and 16 bases lay between the germline ends. This CDR3 spans 15 amino acids. The source is a woman in her late teens or twenties with acute or convalescent COVID-19. This sequence joins TRBV9 and TRBJ1-1; D perhaps matches TRBD1 (6 bases). Sequencing used peripheral blood. CDR3 in DNA: TGTGCCAGCAGCGTTAGGGGGACCAGGGATACTGAAGCTTTCTTT. It yields the protein CASSVRGTRDTEAFF.